The 17 T cell receptor beta chains reported below all come from one sample, sequenced in a study of blood T cell repertoires in COVID-19. Only in-frame clones appear in the TCRdb table, and some are missing; sequencing was by immunoSEQ multiplex PCR. The sample includes 150,000 to 200,000 clones, about 85% of them seen just once. The specimen sequenced was peripheral blood. All receptors come from a man between 60 and 75 years old with active or convalescent COVID-19.

The rearrangement uses TRBV2 and TRBJ1-1; D possibly corresponds to TRBD1 (5 bases). From germline, CDR1 is SNHLY and CDR2 FYNNEI. The CDR3 sequence is 13 residues long. The V end was cut by 8 bases, the J end by 0 bases, with 10 bases between. The CDR3 DNA is TGTGCCAGCTACCCGACAGTGAACACTGAAGCTTTCTTT. It specifies CASYPTVNTEAFF.

The chain has TRBV10-1 and TRBJ1-5; a possible D gene is TRBD1 (6 bases). This CDR3 is 12 amino acids long. Germline loops: CDR1 WNHNN, CDR2 SYGVQD (reference sequence). The V and J ends lost 9 bases and 9 bases respectively, with 15 bases between them. The CDR3 loop reads CARRTVLLPQHF. Here the CDR3 DNA reads TGCGCCAGGAGGACAGTCCTATTGCCCCAGCATTTT.

The V call is TRBV27, the J call TRBJ2-3; perhaps TRBD1 as D (6 bases). Trimming stripped 2 bases from V and 0 bases from J, with 9 bases between. This CDR3 is built from 15 residues. Germline values: CDR1 MNHEY, CDR2 SMNVEV (reference sequence). CDR3 protein: CASSLRGQSTDTQYF. The DNA of the CDR3 is TGTGCCAGCAGTTTAAGGGGACAAAGCACAGATACGCAGTATTTT.

This chain uses TRBV4-2 with TRBJ2-1, with 8 bases identical to TRBD2. CDR1 is LGHNA and CDR2 is YNFKEQ in the germline V gene. CDR3 size: 15 residues. The trim removed 1 base at V and 1 base at J, leaving 0 bases unmatched. The CDR3 sequence: CASSQVAGSYNEQFF. As DNA, the CDR3 is TGTGCCAGCAGCCAAGTAGCGGGGTCCTACAATGAGCAGTTCTTC.

The V call is TRBV2, the J call TRBJ1-6; 7 bases align to TRBD1. CDR1 is SNHLY and CDR2 is FYNNEI in the germline V gene. After removal of 8 bases from V and 6 bases from J, the junction contained 4 bases not matched to a gene. The CDR3 contains 13 residues. The CDR3 reads CASARDSNSPLHF. CDR3 coding DNA: TGTGCCAGCGCTAGGGACAGTAATTCACCCCTCCACTTT. Full variable domain (rest looked up from reference TRBV2 and TRBJ1-6): EPEVTQTPSHQVTQMGQEVILRCVPISNHLYFYWYRQILGQKVEFLVSFYNNEISEKSEIFDDQFSVERPDGSNFTLKIRSTKLEDSAMYFCASARDSNSPLHFGNGTRLTVT.

The chain recombines TRBV2 with TRBJ2-2; the match to TRBD2 covers 7 bases. The CDR3 has 15 amino acids. The ends lost 1 base at V and 4 bases at J; junction bases unmatched: 3. Germline CDR1 reads SNHLY; CDR2 reads FYNNEI. CDR3 residues: CASSEVASGTGELFF. The CDR3 coding sequence is TGTGCCAGCAGTGAAGTGGCTAGCGGCACCGGGGAGCTGTTTTTT.

This clone has only a few counts. J is TRBJ2-7 and V is TRBV12-3 or TRBV12-4; no firm D call. Trimming removed 3 bases at V and 0 bases at J, with 6 bases between. This CDR3 has 13 amino acids. The DNA for the CDR3 is TGTGCCAGCAGTTTGGAGAGCTCCTACGAGCAGTACTTC. It is translated as CASSLESSYEQYF.

The chain has TRBV14 and TRBJ2-1, with 15 bases identical to TRBD2. V lost 3 bases to trimming and J lost 7 bases; unmatched junction nucleotides: 4. The CDR3 sequence is 16 residues long. Per germline, CDR1 SGHDN and CDR2 FVKESK. CDR3 residues: CASSQPGLAGGNEQFF. The DNA of the CDR3 is TGTGCCAGCAGCCAGCCGGGACTAGCGGGGGGTAATGAGCAGTTCTTC.

This chain connects TRBV5-1 to TRBJ2-7, with TRBD1 as a possible D gene (6 bases). CDR3 length: 16 residues. Germline-derived CDR1 and CDR2 are SGHRS and YFSETQ. The ends were cut back, 4 bases at V and 5 bases at J, with 22 bases in the middle. The CDR3 sequence is CASSGSTAGDKDEQYF. The CDR3 nucleotides read TGCGCCAGCAGCGGGTCCACGGCAGGGGACAAAGACGAGCAGTACTTC. Together with reference TRBV5-1 and TRBJ2-7, the CDR3 gives the full variable domain: KAGVTQTPRYLIKTRGQQVTLSCSPISGHRSVSWYQQTPGQGLQFLFEYFSETQRNKGNFPGRFSGRQFSNSRSEMNVSTLELGDSALYLCASSGSTAGDKDEQYFGPGTRLTVT.

This clone appeared a single time. The V call is TRBV6-4, the J call TRBJ1-5; D is unresolved. This CDR3 has 14 amino acids. With 5 bases removed from V and 5 bases from J, the gap between germline ends came to 13 bases. Germline values: CDR1 MRHNA, CDR2 SNTAGT. CDR3 coding DNA: TGTGCCAGCAGTCGCGACGGGAACGATCAGCCCCAGCATTTT. Translation: CASSRDGNDQPQHF.

The rearrangement links TRBV4-1 to TRBJ2-7, with 7 positions matching TRBD1. The CDR3 covers 16 residues. Losses at the gene ends were 0 bases for V and 2 bases for J; bases not matched to a gene: 7. Germline assignment: CDR1 MGHRA and CDR2 YSYEKL. This CDR3 is CASSQDRDRSTYEQYF. For the CDR3, the DNA is TGCGCCAGCAGCCAAGATCGGGACAGATCAACCTACGAGCAGTACTTC.

This clone was detected a few times. Other DNA sequences in this specimen translate into the identical CDR3. The CDR3 here is CASSLAGNTGELFF. The CDR3 DNA reads as TGCGCCAGCAGCTTGGCAGGCAACACCGGGGAGCTGTTTTTT. The rearrangement joins TRBV5-1 to TRBJ2-2, with D unclear. CDR1 is SGHRS, CDR2 YFSETQ, per germline. V was trimmed by 0 bases and J by 2 bases, leaving 5 bases between them. The CDR3 totals 14 residues.

The CDR3: CASSPSRTGQETQYF. DNA of the CDR3: TGTGCCAGCAGCCCATCGCGGACAGGGCAAGAGACCCAGTACTTC. The chain is built from TRBV7-9 and TRBJ2-5, with 8 bases lining up with TRBD1. From germline, CDR1 is SEHNR and CDR2 FQNEAQ (reference sequence). The ends lost 5 bases at V and 2 bases at J; junction bases unmatched: 7. The CDR3 spans 15 residues.

The gene calls are TRBV5-1 and TRBJ1-2; 8 nucleotides match TRBD1. The CDR3 sequence is 14 residues long. From germline, CDR1 is SGHRS and CDR2 YFSETQ. V was clipped by 0 bases and J by 3 bases; unmatched bases: 1. The CDR3 DNA reads as TGCGCCAGCAGCTTGGGACAGGGGTACTATGGCTACACCTTC. This codes for CASSLGQGYYGYTF.

The chain carries TRBV28 and TRBJ1-5; the match to TRBD1 covers 9 bases. V dropped 9 bases and J dropped 4; count of bases not matched to a gene: 13. Germline CDR1 is MDHEN and CDR2 is SYDVKM. The CDR3 runs to 16 residues. As DNA, the CDR3 is TGTGCCAGTCTGTCGCTTTCGGGGACAGGGAATCAGCCCCAGCATTTT. The encoded protein is CASLSLSGTGNQPQHF. Supplemented by reference TRBV28 and TRBJ1-5, the full variable domain reads DVKVTQSSRYLVKRTGEKVFLECVQDMDHENMFWYRQDPGLGLRLIYFSYDVKMKEKGDIPEGYSVSREKKERFSLILESASTNQTSMYLCASLSLSGTGNQPQHFGDGTRLSIL.

The chain has TRBV5-6 and TRBJ2-3, with D possibly being TRBD2 (7 bases). The germline V gene encodes CDR1 SGHDT and CDR2 YYEEEE. The V end lost 0 bases, the J end lost 1 base, and 12 bases lay between the germline ends. The CDR3 consists of 16 residues. CDR3 sequence (DNA): TGTGCCAGCAGCTTGGGGGCGGGGGCCGGCACAGATACGCAGTATTTT. Translation: CASSLGAGAGTDTQYF.

The chain is built from TRBV2 and TRBJ1-1; D is unresolved. The CDR3 is made up of 12 amino acids. V shed 8 bases and J shed 0 bases, with 7 bases lying between them. CDR1 is SNHLY and CDR2 is FYNNEI in the germline V gene. The CDR3 DNA sequence: TGTGCCAGCTCCACGGTGAACACTGAAGCTTTCTTT. It specifies CASSTVNTEAFF.